A selection of T cell receptor beta chains follows, all from one sample in a study of metastatic and nonmetastatic thyroid tumors. MiXCR re-clonotyped the PCR reads for TCRdb. The sample records about 24,000 clones, more than 20% being singletons. Sequencing was performed on tumor tissue. These receptors all come from a male donor with papillary thyroid cancer or a benign thyroid nodule (not recorded which). Some clones in this sample may be carry-over from other donors' samples. The conserved cysteine and the conserved F or W are not part of the CDR3 here.

V gene	J gene	CDR3 protein
TRBV20-1	TRBJ2-1	SATRDSDEQF
TRBV6-2/TRBV6-3	TRBJ2-7	ASSYRCDRGCNYEQY
TRBV27	TRBJ1-5	ASTHYGETSNQPQH
TRBV6-1	TRBJ1-1	ASSVSENTEAF
TRBV20-1	TRBJ2-7	SGSMLRTSGSDEQY
TRBV7-2	TRBJ2-7	ASSFRLETYEQY
TRBV6-1	TRBJ2-5	ASSEFGFGETQY
TRBV28	TRBJ2-2	ASGDRVPAGELF
TRBV28	TRBJ1-3	ASSYSSGNTIY
TRBV2	TRBJ2-2	ARETGTDDTGELF
TRBV6-6	TRBJ2-2	ASSYSQGAGQLI
TRBV6-2/TRBV6-3	TRBJ2-3	ACSPSPRRDGDTQY
TRBV12-3/TRBV12-4	TRBJ2-1	ASSYRMGQF
TRBV29-1	TRBJ2-1	SAWYRDRGNEQL
TRBV20-1	TRBJ2-3	SARTAREWDTQC
TRBV6-1	TRBJ2-7	ASSHHRVLNEQY
TRBV28	TRBJ2-7	ASSSLRTSGVSYEQY
TRBV20-1	TRBJ2-7	SASYPSSGGWYEQY
TRBV5-1	TRBJ2-7	ASSLTGTGNEQY
TRBV11-2	TRBJ1-6	ASSLEGTTNSPLH
TRBV12-3/TRBV12-4	TRBJ2-5	ASSFGGRETQH
TRBV6-1	TRBJ2-7	AGGLAGATSYEQY
TRBV5-5	TRBJ1-6	ASSSTGQMNSPLH
TRBV6-4	TRBJ2-3	ASSEAGGTDTQY
TRBV20-1	TRBJ2-7	SASGSSQTYEQY
TRBV30	TRBJ1-2	AFKQGVHGYT
TRBV7-6	TRBJ2-2	ASSSRILRTSGNTGELF
TRBV20-1	TRBJ2-1	SAISGRSSFNEQF
TRBV18	TRBJ2-1	ASSPCLAGNNEQF
TRBV19	TRBJ2-1	ASSIWGSGNEQF
TRBV7-2	TRBJ2-7	ASSSHGGLEYYQY
TRBV5-4	TRBJ2-7	ASSTGPEGAYEQY
TRBV15	TRBJ2-5	ATSRVRGPPY
TRBV7-8	TRBJ2-7	ASTARGREYEQY
TRBV7-6	TRBJ2-3	ASSLGLRQY
TRBV6-1	TRBJ1-1	ASTPRGYVNTEAF
TRBV9	TRBJ1-1	ASSVRGAGAEAF
TRBV6-2/TRBV6-3	TRBJ2-1	ASRAPGSGRPNEQF
TRBV12-5	TRBJ2-5	ASAPMTSGSGRGGRKKTQY